The 9 T cell receptor beta chains below all came from one sample that was sequenced in a study of shared clonotypes between healthy human individuals. CD45RO-negative CD8 cells positively selected for CCR7 made up the naive population, which excluded terminally differentiated effector memory CD45RA+ cells. Clones were sequenced by immunoSEQ multiplex PCR, and TCRdb holds only the in-frame ones, with some missing. The repertoire holds some 2.1 million clones, with 90% to 95% as singletons. The source material was naive CD8+ T cells from PBMCs. The receptors originated from a young man in good health. Some clones in this sample may be carry-over from other donors' samples.

The V and J genes are TRBV7-8 and TRBJ1-6; D unclear. Germline CDR1 and CDR2: SGHVS and FQNEAQ. Trimming took 2 bases from V and 11 from J, leaving 10 bases between them. The CDR3 has 13 residues. The CDR3 DNA reads as TGTGCCAGCAGCTTATACCAGAAACCACCCCTCCACTTT. Its translation is CASSLYQKPPLHF.

On this clone: The same CDR3 arises from other DNA sequences in this sample as well. V gene TRBV7-9 combines with J gene TRBJ2-1; D not certain. Germline loops: CDR1 SEHNR, CDR2 FQNEAQ (reference sequence). The CDR3 has 8 amino acids. V lost 8 bases and J 8 bases, leaving 1 base between the germline ends. Here the CDR3 reads CASDEQFF. Here the CDR3 DNA reads TGTGCCAGCGATGAGCAGTTCTTC.

The chain carries TRBV6-6 and TRBJ2-3, with a tentative D call TRBD2 (5 bases). CDR3 length: 15 amino acids. CDR1 MNHNY and CDR2 SVGAGI come from the germline V gene (reference sequence). The ends were cut back, 2 bases at V and 2 bases at J, with 11 bases in the middle. Here the CDR3 DNA reads TGTGCCAGCAGTTACCCGGGGATGGTCACAGATACGCAGTATTTT. Its translation is CASSYPGMVTDTQYF.

V and J are TRBV19 and TRBJ1-5, with D unclear. Germline assignment: CDR1 LNHDA and CDR2 SQIVND (reference sequence). The CDR3 consists of 14 residues. V was trimmed by 4 bases and J by 4 bases, leaving 11 bases between them. In DNA form, the CDR3 reads TGTGCCAGTAGTAGCCTTACAAAAAATCAGCCCCAGCATTTT. Translating gives CASSSLTKNQPQHF. Drawing the rest from reference TRBV19 and TRBJ1-5, the complete variable domain is DGGITQSPKYLFRKEGQNVTLSCEQNLNHDAMYWYRQDPGQGLRLIYYSQIVNDFQKGDIAEGYSVSREKKESFPLTVTSAQKNPTAFYLCASSSLTKNQPQHFGDGTRLSIL.

Of note for this clone: A much larger clone sits a single nucleotide away, making a read error possible. Other DNA sequences in the sample encode the same CDR3. The chain has TRBV28 and TRBJ2-7, with TRBD1 as a possible D gene (5 bases). The germline V gene has CDR1 MDHEN and CDR2 SYDVKM. This CDR3 region has 13 residues. Trimming left V 3 bases short and J 1 base short, with 7 bases between. CDR3 coding DNA: TGTGCCAGCAGTTTCGGACAATCCTACGAGCAGTACTTC. Translated: CASSFGQSYEQYF.

V gene TRBV9 combines with J gene TRBJ2-1; D is perhaps TRBD1 (5 bases). The CDR3 is 14 amino acids. Germline loops: CDR1 SGDLS, CDR2 YYNGEE. V gave up 4 bases and J gave up 8 bases, with 16 bases separating them. CDR3 loop: CASSLGPPGYEQFF. The CDR3, as DNA: TGTGCCAGCAGCCTGGGGCCCCCTGGCTATGAGCAGTTCTTC. The full variable domain, completed using reference TRBV9 and TRBJ2-1, is DSGVTQTPKHLITATGQRVTLRCSPRSGDLSVYWYQQSLDQGLQFLIQYYNGEERAKGNILERFSAQQFPDLHSELNLSSLELGDSALYFCASSLGPPGYEQFFGPGTRLTVL.

The chain recombines TRBV11-2 with TRBJ2-3, with D maybe TRBD2 (5 bases). CDR1 and CDR2 from the germline V gene are SGHAT and FQNNGV. The CDR3 is 17 residues long. V was clipped by 6 bases and J by 1 base, with 20 bases between them. CDR3 bases: TGTGCCAGCAGGGACCCCTGGGCGGGCCTGGGCACAGATACGCAGTATTTT. Encoded protein: CASRDPWAGLGTDTQYF.

V gene TRBV6-6 combines with J gene TRBJ1-1; 9 bases are shared with TRBD1. Germline V gene lookup returns CDR1 MNHNY and CDR2 SVGAGI (reference sequence). With V trimmed by 4 bases and J by 5 bases, 5 bases remained unmatched. There are 14 residues in the CDR3. CDR3 protein: CASSLTGGSTEAFF. The CDR3 DNA reads as TGTGCCAGCAGTTTGACAGGGGGTAGTACTGAAGCTTTCTTT.

The chain recombines TRBV2 with TRBJ1-2; D remains unclear. CDR1 is SNHLY, CDR2 FYNNEI, per germline. V was clipped by 6 bases and J by 3 bases, with 14 bases between them. This CDR3 is 14 amino acids long. CDR3 in amino acids: CASRVGQTYYGYTF. CDR3 nucleotides: TGTGCCAGCAGGGTTGGGCAAACTTACTATGGCTACACCTTC.